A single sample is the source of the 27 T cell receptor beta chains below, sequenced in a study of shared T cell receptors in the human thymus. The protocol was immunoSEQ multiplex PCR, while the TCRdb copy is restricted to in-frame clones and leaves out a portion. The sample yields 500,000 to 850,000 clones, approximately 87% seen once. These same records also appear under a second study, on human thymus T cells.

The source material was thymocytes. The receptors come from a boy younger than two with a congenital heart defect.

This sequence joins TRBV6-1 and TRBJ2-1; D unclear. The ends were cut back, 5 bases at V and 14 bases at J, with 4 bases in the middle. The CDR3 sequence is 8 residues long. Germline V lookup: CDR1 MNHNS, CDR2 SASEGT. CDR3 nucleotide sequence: TGTGCCAGCAGTTCCGAGTTCTTC. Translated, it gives CASSSEFF.

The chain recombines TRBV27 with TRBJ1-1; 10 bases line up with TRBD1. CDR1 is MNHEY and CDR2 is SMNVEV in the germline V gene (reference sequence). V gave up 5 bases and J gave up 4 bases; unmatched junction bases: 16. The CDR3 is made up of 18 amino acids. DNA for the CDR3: TGTGCCAGCAGTCCCGGAGGGACAGGGGAGGAGGGGAGCACTGAAGCTTTCTTT. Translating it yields CASSPGGTGEEGSTEAFF.

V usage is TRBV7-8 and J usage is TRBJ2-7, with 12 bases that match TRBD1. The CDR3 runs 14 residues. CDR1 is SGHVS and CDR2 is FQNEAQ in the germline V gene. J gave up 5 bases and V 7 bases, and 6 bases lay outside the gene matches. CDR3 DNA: TGTGCCAGCAACCCCGGGACAGGGGGCAACGAGCAGTACTTC. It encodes CASNPGTGGNEQYF.

CDR3 coding DNA: TGTGCCACCAGCAGAGAACCCGACGTCCCCGGGAATGAGCAGTTCTTC. This encodes CATSREPDVPGNEQFF. The chain joins TRBV15 to TRBJ2-1, with D hard to call. This CDR3 has 16 residues. The V gene lost 0 bases and the J gene lost 7 bases, with 16 bases spanning the gap. CDR1 is LNHNV and CDR2 is YYDKDF in the germline V gene (reference sequence).

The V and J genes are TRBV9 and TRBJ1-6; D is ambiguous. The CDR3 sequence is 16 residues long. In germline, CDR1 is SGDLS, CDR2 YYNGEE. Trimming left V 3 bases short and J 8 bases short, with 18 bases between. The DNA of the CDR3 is TGTGCCAGCAGCGCCCTTCACAGTGGGCGGGATTCACCCCTCCACTTT. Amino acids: CASSALHSGRDSPLHF.

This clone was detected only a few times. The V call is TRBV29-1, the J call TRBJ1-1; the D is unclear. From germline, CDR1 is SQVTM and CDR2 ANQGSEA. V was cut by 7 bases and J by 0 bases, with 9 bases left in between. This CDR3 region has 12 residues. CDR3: CSGERLNTEAFF. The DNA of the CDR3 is TGCAGCGGGGAGCGGCTGAACACTGAAGCTTTCTTT. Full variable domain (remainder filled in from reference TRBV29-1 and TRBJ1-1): SAVISQKPSRDICQRGTSLTIQCQVDSQVTMMFWYRQQPGQSLTLIATANQGSEATYESGFVIDKFPISRPNLTFSTLTVSNMSPEDSSIYLCSGERLNTEAFFGQGTRLTVV.

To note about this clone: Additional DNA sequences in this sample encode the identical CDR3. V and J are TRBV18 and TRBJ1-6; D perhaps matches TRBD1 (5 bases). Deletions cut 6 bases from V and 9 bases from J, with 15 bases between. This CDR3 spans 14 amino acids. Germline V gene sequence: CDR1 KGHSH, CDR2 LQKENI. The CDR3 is CASSPSGSGSPLHF. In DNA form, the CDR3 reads TGTGCCAGCTCGCCTTCAGGGTCGGGTTCACCCCTCCACTTT.

In nucleotides, the CDR3 is TGCGCCAGCAGCCAAGCCCTCCGGGACCAAGAGACCCAGTACTTC. Protein: CASSQALRDQETQYF. The chain links TRBV4-1 to TRBJ2-5; D is unresolved. V gave up 1 base and J gave up 0 bases, with 9 bases separating them. Per germline, CDR1 MGHRA and CDR2 YSYEKL. The CDR3 extends over 15 amino acids.

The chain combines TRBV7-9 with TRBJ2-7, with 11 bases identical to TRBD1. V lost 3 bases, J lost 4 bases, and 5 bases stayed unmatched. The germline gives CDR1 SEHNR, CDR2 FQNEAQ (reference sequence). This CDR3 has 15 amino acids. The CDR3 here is CASSFLGQGEYEQYF. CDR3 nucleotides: TGTGCCAGCAGCTTCCTGGGACAGGGGGAGTACGAGCAGTACTTC. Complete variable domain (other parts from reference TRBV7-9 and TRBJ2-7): DTGVSQNPRHKITKRGQNVTFRCDPISEHNRLYWYRQTLGQGPEFLTYFQNEAQLEKSRLLSDRFSAERPKGSFSTLEIQRTEQGDSAMYLCASSFLGQGEYEQYFGPGTRLTVT.

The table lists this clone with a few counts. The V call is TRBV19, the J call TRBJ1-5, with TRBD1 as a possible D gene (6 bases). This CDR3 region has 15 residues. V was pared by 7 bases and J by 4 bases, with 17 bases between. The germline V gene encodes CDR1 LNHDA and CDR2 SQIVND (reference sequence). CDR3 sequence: CASKETGGGNQPQHF. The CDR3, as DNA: TGTGCCAGTAAAGAGACGGGGGGCGGGAATCAGCCCCAGCATTTT.

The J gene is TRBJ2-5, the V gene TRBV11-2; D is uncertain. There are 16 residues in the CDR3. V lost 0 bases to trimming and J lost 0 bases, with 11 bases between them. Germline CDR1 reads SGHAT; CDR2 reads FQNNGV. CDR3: CASSLDPTPYQETQYF. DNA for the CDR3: TGTGCCAGCAGCTTAGATCCCACACCGTACCAAGAGACCCAGTACTTC.

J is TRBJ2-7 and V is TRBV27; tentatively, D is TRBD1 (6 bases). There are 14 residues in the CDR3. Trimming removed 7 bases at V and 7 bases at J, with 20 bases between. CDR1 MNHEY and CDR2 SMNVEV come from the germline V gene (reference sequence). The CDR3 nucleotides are TGTGCCAGCAAAAGGGGCCCCAAAACAGGGGAGCAGTACTTC. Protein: CASKRGPKTGEQYF.

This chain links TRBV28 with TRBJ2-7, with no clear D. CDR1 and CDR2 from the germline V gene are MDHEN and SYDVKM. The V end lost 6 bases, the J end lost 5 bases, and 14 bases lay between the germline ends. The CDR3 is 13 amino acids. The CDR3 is CASRGHRDDEQYF. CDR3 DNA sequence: TGTGCCAGCAGGGGCCACCGAGACGACGAGCAGTACTTC.

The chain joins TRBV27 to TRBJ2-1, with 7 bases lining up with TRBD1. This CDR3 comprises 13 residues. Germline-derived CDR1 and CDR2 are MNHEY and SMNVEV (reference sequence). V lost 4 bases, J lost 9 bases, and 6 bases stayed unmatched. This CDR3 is CASSSQQGSEQFF. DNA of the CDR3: TGTGCCAGCAGTTCTCAACAGGGGAGTGAGCAGTTCTTC.

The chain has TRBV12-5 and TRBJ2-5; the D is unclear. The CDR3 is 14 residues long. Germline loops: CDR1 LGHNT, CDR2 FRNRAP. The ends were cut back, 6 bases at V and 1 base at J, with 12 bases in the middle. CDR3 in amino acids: CASGHNRFQETQYF. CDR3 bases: TGTGCTAGTGGCCATAACAGATTCCAAGAGACCCAGTACTTC. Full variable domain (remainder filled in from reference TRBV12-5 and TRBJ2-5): DARVTQTPRHKVTEMGQEVTMRCQPILGHNTVFWYRQTMMQGLELLAYFRNRAPLDDSGMPKDRFSAEMPDATLATLKIQPSEPRDSAVYFCASGHNRFQETQYFGPGTRLLVL.

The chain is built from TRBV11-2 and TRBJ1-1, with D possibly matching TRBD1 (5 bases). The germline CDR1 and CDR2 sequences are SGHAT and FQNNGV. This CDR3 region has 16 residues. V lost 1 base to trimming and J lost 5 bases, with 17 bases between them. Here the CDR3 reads CASSLGEMRGHTEAFF. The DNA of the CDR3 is TGTGCCAGCAGCTTAGGGGAGATGCGGGGCCATACTGAAGCTTTCTTT.

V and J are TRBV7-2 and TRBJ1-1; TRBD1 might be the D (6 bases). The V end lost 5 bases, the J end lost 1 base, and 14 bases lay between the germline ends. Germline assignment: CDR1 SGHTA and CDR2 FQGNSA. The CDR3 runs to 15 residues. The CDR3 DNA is TGTGCCAGCAGCCACGGCGGGGGCTCGAACACTGAAGCTTTCTTT. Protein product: CASSHGGGSNTEAFF.

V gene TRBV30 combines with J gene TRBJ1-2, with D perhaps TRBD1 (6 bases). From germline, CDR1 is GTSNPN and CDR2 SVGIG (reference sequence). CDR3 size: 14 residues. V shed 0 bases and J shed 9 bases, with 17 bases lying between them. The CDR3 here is CAWSVQGSSYRYTF. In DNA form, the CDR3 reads TGTGCCTGGAGTGTTCAGGGGTCCTCATATCGCTACACCTTC.

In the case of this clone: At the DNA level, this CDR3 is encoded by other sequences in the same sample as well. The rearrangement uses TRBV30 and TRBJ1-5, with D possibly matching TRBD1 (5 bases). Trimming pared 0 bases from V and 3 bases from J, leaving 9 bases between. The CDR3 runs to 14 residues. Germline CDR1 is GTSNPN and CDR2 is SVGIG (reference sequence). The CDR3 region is CAWSVRGFNQPQHF. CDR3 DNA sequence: TGTGCCTGGAGTGTTCGGGGGTTCAATCAGCCCCAGCATTTT.

Written as DNA, the CDR3 is TGTGCCAGCGCGGGGACCTCACAGGGGATCAATGAGCAGTTCTTC. Amino acid sequence: CASAGTSQGINEQFF. The chain joins TRBV25-1 to TRBJ2-1, with a possible D match to TRBD1 (7 bases). In germline, CDR1 is MGHDK, CDR2 SYGVNS. The CDR3 sequence is 15 residues long. The V gene lost 8 bases and the J gene lost 6 bases, with 20 bases spanning the gap.

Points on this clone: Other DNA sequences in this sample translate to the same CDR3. CDR3 nucleotide sequence: TGTGCCAGTAGTATCGGGGGGAACTATGGCTACACCTTC. Translating it yields CASSIGGNYGYTF. The genes are TRBV19 and TRBJ1-2; tentative D call: TRBD1 (5 bases). Looked up from germline, CDR1 is LNHDA and CDR2 is SQIVND (reference sequence). V lost 3 bases to trimming and J lost 2 bases, with 7 bases between them. The CDR3 has 13 residues.

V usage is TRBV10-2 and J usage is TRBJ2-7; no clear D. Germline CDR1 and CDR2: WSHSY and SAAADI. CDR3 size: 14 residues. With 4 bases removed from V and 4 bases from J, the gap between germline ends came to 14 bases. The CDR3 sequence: CASSVALRPYEQYF. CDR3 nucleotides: TGCGCCAGCAGTGTGGCACTGCGGCCTTACGAGCAGTACTTC.

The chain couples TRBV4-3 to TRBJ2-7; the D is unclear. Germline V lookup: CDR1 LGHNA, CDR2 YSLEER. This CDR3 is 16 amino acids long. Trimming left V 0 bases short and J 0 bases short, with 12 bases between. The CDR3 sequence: CASSQDLEQTSYEQYF. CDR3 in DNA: TGCGCCAGCAGCCAAGACTTAGAACAGACCTCCTACGAGCAGTACTTC.

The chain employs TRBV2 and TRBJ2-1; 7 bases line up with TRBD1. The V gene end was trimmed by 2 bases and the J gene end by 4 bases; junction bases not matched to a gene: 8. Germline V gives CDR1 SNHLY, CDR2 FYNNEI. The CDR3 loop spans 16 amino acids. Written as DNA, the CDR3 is TGTGCCAGCAGTGAAAGGACAGGCATCGGGTACAATGAGCAGTTCTTC. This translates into CASSERTGIGYNEQFF.

The CDR3 sequence: CATSRRLLEYEQYF. For the CDR3, the DNA is TGTGCCACCAGCAGACGTCTACTAGAATACGAGCAGTACTTC. This chain joins TRBV15 and TRBJ2-7; a possible D gene is TRBD2 (5 bases). CDR1 is LNHNV and CDR2 is YYDKDF in the germline V gene (reference sequence). Trimming shortened V by 2 bases and J by 4 bases, and 12 bases separated the two germline ends. CDR3 length: 14 amino acids.

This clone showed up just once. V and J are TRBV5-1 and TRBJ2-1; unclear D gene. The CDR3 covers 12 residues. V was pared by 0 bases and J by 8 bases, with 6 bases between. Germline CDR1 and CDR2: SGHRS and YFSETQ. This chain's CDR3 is CASSLGQYEQFF. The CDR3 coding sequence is TGCGCCAGCAGCTTGGGCCAGTATGAGCAGTTCTTC.

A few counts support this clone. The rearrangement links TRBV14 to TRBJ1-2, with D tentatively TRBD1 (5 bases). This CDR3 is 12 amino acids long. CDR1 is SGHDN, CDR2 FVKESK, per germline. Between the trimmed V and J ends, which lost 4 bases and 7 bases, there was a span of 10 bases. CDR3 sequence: CASSRSGGGYTF. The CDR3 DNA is TGTGCCAGCAGCCGATCGGGGGGTGGCTACACCTTC. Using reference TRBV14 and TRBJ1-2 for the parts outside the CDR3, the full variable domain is EAGVTQFPSHSVIEKGQTVTLRCDPISGHDNLYWYRRVMGKEIKFLLHFVKESKQDESGMPNNRFLAERTGGTYSTLKVQPAELEDSGVYFCASSRSGGGYTFGSGTRLTVV.